The 11 T cell receptor beta chains listed next were all sequenced from one sample in a study of blood T cell repertoires in COVID-19. Clones were sequenced by immunoSEQ multiplex PCR, and TCRdb holds only the in-frame ones, with some missing. The sample consists of tens of thousands of clones, 88% of them appearing once. Sequencing input: peripheral blood. The origin of the receptors is a human donor in a cohort sampled during active COVID-19.

V and J are TRBV5-4 and TRBJ2-1, with TRBD2 matching 8 bases. The CDR3 has 14 residues. V lost 4 bases to trimming and J lost 10 bases; unmatched junction nucleotides: 10. Germline V gene sequence: CDR1 SGHNT, CDR2 YYREEE (reference sequence). The DNA of the CDR3 is TGTGCCAGCAGCCGGGGCGGGGGGCCTGGAGAGCAGTTCTTC. Protein sequence: CASSRGGGPGEQFF.

The chain is built from TRBV10-3 and TRBJ2-1, with 12 bases lining up with TRBD1. V lost 0 bases, J lost 6 bases, and 6 bases stayed unmatched. CDR1 is ENHRY, CDR2 SYGVKD, per germline. This CDR3 comprises 17 residues. The CDR3 nucleotides read TGTGCCATCAGTGAGTCCAGGGGGACAGGGGGCCGCAATGAGCAGTTCTTC. It yields the protein CAISESRGTGGRNEQFF.

This chain connects TRBV28 to TRBJ2-7, with D maybe TRBD1 (5 bases). V lost 10 bases, J lost 3 bases, and 22 bases lay in between. The germline gives CDR1 MDHEN, CDR2 SYDVKM. The length of the CDR3 is 15 residues. CDR3 sequence: CATARSPETGYEQYF. Here the CDR3 DNA reads TGTGCCACCGCCCGTTCCCCCGAAACAGGCTACGAGCAGTACTTC.

The CDR3 sequence is CASSSLGGIADTQYF. The CDR3 DNA is TGCGCCAGCAGCTCCCTGGGGGGTATCGCAGATACGCAGTATTTT. This rearrangement joins TRBV5-1 to TRBJ2-3, with D perhaps TRBD2 (6 bases). CDR1 is SGHRS, CDR2 YFSETQ, per germline. V was shortened by 3 bases and J by 4 bases, with 15 bases between the two germline ends. The CDR3 sequence is 15 residues long.

The rearrangement uses TRBV6-5 and TRBJ1-1, with TRBD1 matching 8 bases. Germline loops: CDR1 MNHEY, CDR2 SVGAGI. V shed 4 bases, J shed 3 bases, and the junction held 7 bases outside the gene matches. CDR3 length equals 15 residues. The CDR3: CASSSSTGAYTEAFF. The DNA for the CDR3 is TGTGCCAGCAGTTCCTCGACAGGGGCCTACACTGAAGCTTTCTTT.

The chain recombines TRBV5-1 with TRBJ1-3; TRBD1 matches 10 bases. The V gene end was trimmed by 4 bases and the J gene end by 0 bases; junction bases not matched to a gene: 1. This CDR3 is 15 amino acids long. Germline-derived CDR1 and CDR2 are SGHRS and YFSETQ. CDR3 sequence reads: CASSGTGVSGNTIYF. CDR3 DNA sequence: TGCGCCAGCAGCGGGACAGGGGTCTCTGGAAACACCATATATTTT.

The genes are TRBV5-5 and TRBJ2-6; D remains ambiguous. V lost 0 bases and J lost 4, with 5 bases in between. Germline V gives CDR1 SGHKS, CDR2 YYEKEE (reference sequence). The CDR3 is 14 amino acids. The CDR3 is CASSLAVGANVLTF. In DNA, the CDR3 is TGTGCCAGCAGCTTGGCCGTGGGGGCCAACGTCCTGACTTTC.

J is TRBJ2-1 and V is TRBV5-1; 7 positions match TRBD1. V lost 2 bases, J lost 5 bases, and 4 bases stayed unmatched. Germline V gene data show CDR1 as SGHRS and CDR2 as YFSETQ. The CDR3 runs to 14 residues. In nucleotides, the CDR3 is TGCGCCAGCAGCTTCACACAGGGGAACAATGAGCAGTTCTTC. This sequence encodes CASSFTQGNNEQFF. The entire variable domain, with the rest obtained from reference TRBV5-1 and TRBJ2-1, is as follows: KAGVTQTPRYLIKTRGQQVTLSCSPISGHRSVSWYQQTPGQGLQFLFEYFSETQRNKGNFPGRFSGRQFSNSRSEMNVSTLELGDSALYLCASSFTQGNNEQFFGPGTRLTVL.

V gene TRBV29-1 combines with J gene TRBJ2-1; TRBD2 agrees at 10 bases. The length of the CDR3 is 15 residues. From germline, CDR1 is SQVTM and CDR2 ANQGSEA. V dropped 6 bases and J dropped 6; count of bases not matched to a gene: 11. The CDR3 region is CSVGEREGYVNEQFF. For the CDR3, the DNA is TGCAGCGTGGGGGAGCGGGAGGGGTATGTCAATGAGCAGTTCTTC.

The chain couples TRBV28 to TRBJ1-2; a possible D gene is TRBD1 (6 bases). V lost 5 bases and J 3 bases, leaving 16 bases between the germline ends. This CDR3 spans 15 amino acids. The germline V gene encodes CDR1 MDHEN and CDR2 SYDVKM. In DNA form, the CDR3 reads TGTGCCAGCAGTACCAATACAGGGACCGACTATGGCTACACCTTC. As protein: CASSTNTGTDYGYTF.

A single count supports this clone. The chain couples TRBV7-9 to TRBJ2-3; D is unresolved. Trimming cost V 2 bases and J 8 bases, with 11 bases left between them. The CDR3 consists of 13 residues. Germline V gene data show CDR1 as SEHNR and CDR2 as FQNEAQ (reference sequence). The CDR3, as DNA: TGTGCCAGCAGCTTAATTTCAGACTTTACGCAGTATTTT. It codes for CASSLISDFTQYF.